These 26 T cell receptor beta chains originate from one sample sequenced in a study of shared clonotypes between healthy human individuals. Data came from immunoSEQ multiplex PCR; TCRdb stores just in-frame clones and leaves some out. The sample includes some 1.5 million clones, 95% to 99% seen only once; the top ten take about 0.45%. Sample: naive CD4+ T cells sorted from blood. Subset reported: CD45RA+ positively selected. These receptors originate from a man younger than 40 in good health.

The chain uses TRBV25-1 and TRBJ2-7, with 9 bases aligning to TRBD2. Germline lookup yields CDR1 MGHDK and CDR2 SYGVNS. The CDR3 loop spans 14 amino acids. Trimming took 3 bases from V and 4 from J; bases not matched to a gene: 4. In DNA, the CDR3 is TGTGCCAGCAGTGATAGCGGGAGAGGGTACGAGCAGTACTTC. This sequence encodes CASSDSGRGYEQYF.

The CDR3 is CASSQPAGTLYF. The CDR3 nucleotides read TGCGCCAGCAGCCAACCCGCCGGGACTTTGTACTTC. V usage is TRBV4-1 and J usage is TRBJ2-5; possibly TRBD2 for D (6 bases). From germline, CDR1 is MGHRA and CDR2 YSYEKL. Between the trimmed V and J ends, which lost 2 bases and 13 bases, there was a span of 14 bases. This CDR3 is 12 amino acids long.

The chain couples TRBV5-1 to TRBJ2-5; 8 nucleotides line up with TRBD1. The germline CDR1 and CDR2 sequences are SGHRS and YFSETQ. The junction had 4 bases not matched to a gene; V was cut back by 5 bases and J by 4 bases. The CDR3 covers 13 residues. The CDR3 region has the DNA TGCGCCAGCAGGGCGACAGGGGTAGAGACCCAGTACTTC. Translated: CASRATGVETQYF. The complete variable domain, with remaining parts taken from reference TRBV5-1 and TRBJ2-5, reads KAGVTQTPRYLIKTRGQQVTLSCSPISGHRSVSWYQQTPGQGLQFLFEYFSETQRNKGNFPGRFSGRQFSNSRSEMNVSTLELGDSALYLCASRATGVETQYFGPGTRLLVL.

The chain has TRBV11-2 and TRBJ2-7; 9 positions agree with TRBD2. The length of the CDR3 is 15 residues. Germline V gene sequence: CDR1 SGHAT, CDR2 FQNNGV. The trim removed 1 base at V and 5 bases at J, leaving 6 bases unmatched. The CDR3 here is CASSLASGGFNEQYF. The DNA of the CDR3 is TGTGCCAGCAGCTTAGCGAGCGGGGGGTTCAACGAGCAGTACTTC.

The chain is built from TRBV7-9 and TRBJ2-6, with unresolved D. Per the germline V gene, CDR1 is SEHNR and CDR2 is FQNEAQ (reference sequence). CDR3 length: 13 residues. The germline V and J ends were trimmed by 6 bases and 1 base, with 4 bases remaining between them. CDR3 nucleotides: TGTGCCAGCAGTGAGTCTGGGGCCAACGTCCTGACTTTC. It is translated as CASSESGANVLTF.

This chain links TRBV5-1 with TRBJ2-3; 13 nucleotides align to TRBD2. Germline V gene data show CDR1 as SGHRS and CDR2 as YFSETQ. CDR3 size: 18 residues. V lost 3 bases to trimming and J lost 3 bases; unmatched junction nucleotides: 10. The CDR3 sequence is CASSSGLAGVDLTDTQYF. The CDR3 DNA is TGCGCCAGCAGCTCCGGACTAGCGGGAGTCGATTTAACAGATACGCAGTATTTT. The variable domain in full, with the rest retrieved from reference TRBV5-1 and TRBJ2-3, is KAGVTQTPRYLIKTRGQQVTLSCSPISGHRSVSWYQQTPGQGLQFLFEYFSETQRNKGNFPGRFSGRQFSNSRSEMNVSTLELGDSALYLCASSSGLAGVDLTDTQYFGPGTRLTVL.

The chain combines TRBV19 with TRBJ2-1, with D possibly matching TRBD1 (5 bases). This CDR3 region has 13 residues. V lost 4 bases and J lost 5, with 9 bases in between. Germline CDR1 LNHDA, CDR2 SQIVND (reference sequence). The CDR3 DNA is TGTGCCAGTAGTACCGACAGCGACAATGAGCAGTTCTTC. Its translation is CASSTDSDNEQFF.

The chain carries TRBV25-1 and TRBJ2-3; the D gene is possibly TRBD2 (5 bases). Trimming pared 7 bases from V and 3 bases from J, leaving 11 bases between. Germline assignment: CDR1 MGHDK and CDR2 SYGVNS. The CDR3 consists of 13 residues. CDR3 sequence reads: CASTPPGTDTQYF. Here the CDR3 DNA reads TGTGCCAGCACCCCCCCGGGGACAGATACGCAGTATTTT.

The V gene is TRBV28, the J gene TRBJ1-2; the D is unclear. Looked up from germline, CDR1 is MDHEN and CDR2 is SYDVKM. CDR3 length: 13 residues. V lost 2 bases and J lost 5, with 9 bases in between. CDR3 nucleotides: TGTGCCAGCAGTTTAGCGCTGAAGTATGGCTACACCTTC. It translates to CASSLALKYGYTF.

V and J are TRBV4-1 and TRBJ1-4; D uncertain. Between the trimmed V and J ends, which lost 4 bases and 0 bases, there was a span of 15 bases. Germline CDR1 and CDR2: MGHRA and YSYEKL. The length of the CDR3 is 17 residues. The CDR3 DNA reads as TGCGCCAGCAGCCTCACAGTATACTCTGCAACTAATGAAAAACTGTTTTTT. It translates to CASSLTVYSATNEKLFF.

The rearrangement links TRBV11-2 to TRBJ2-1, with D perhaps TRBD2 (6 bases). The CDR3 is made up of 12 amino acids. The ends were cut back, 5 bases at V and 10 bases at J, with 12 bases in the middle. Germline V CDR1 and CDR2: SGHAT, FQNNGV. The CDR3 protein is CASSPLTREQFF. The CDR3 DNA is TGTGCCAGCAGCCCGTTGACTAGGGAGCAGTTCTTC.

The chain combines TRBV10-1 with TRBJ2-4, with 8 bases lining up with TRBD1. The J segment lost 6 bases and the V segment lost 6 bases, leaving 4 bases of the junction unmatched. The germline CDR1 and CDR2 sequences are WNHNN and SYGVQD (reference sequence). CDR3 size: 13 residues. The CDR3 reads CASSRGPGNIQYF. CDR3 coding DNA: TGCGCCAGCAGCAGGGGGCCGGGAAACATTCAGTACTTC.

V usage is TRBV2 and J usage is TRBJ2-7, with 7 bases that match TRBD1. CDR1 is SNHLY, CDR2 FYNNEI, per germline. J was trimmed by 1 base and V by 7 bases; bases with no gene match: 4. CDR3 length: 13 residues. CDR3 nucleotides: TGTGCCAGCAACCAACAGGGGTCCTACGAGCAGTACTTC. Translation gives CASNQQGSYEQYF.

The gene calls are TRBV5-5 and TRBJ2-7; D is unresolved. CDR3 length: 14 residues. V lost 0 bases to trimming and J lost 4 bases, with 11 bases between them. Germline values: CDR1 SGHKS, CDR2 YYEKEE (reference sequence). CDR3 coding DNA: TGTGCCAGCAGCTTGGTTGGCAGAAAGTACGAGCAGTACTTC. This translates into CASSLVGRKYEQYF.

Regarding this clone: The same CDR3 arises from other DNA sequences in this sample as well. This sequence joins TRBV2 and TRBJ2-7; D remains unclear. The CDR3 runs 13 residues. The V end was cut by 3 bases, the J end by 1 base, with 7 bases between. The germline V gene has CDR1 SNHLY and CDR2 FYNNEI. The CDR3 loop is CASSESLSYEQYF. Written as DNA, the CDR3 is TGTGCCAGCAGTGAGAGCTTGTCCTACGAGCAGTACTTC. The full variable domain, rest sourced from reference TRBV2 and TRBJ2-7, is EPEVTQTPSHQVTQMGQEVILRCVPISNHLYFYWYRQILGQKVEFLVSFYNNEISEKSEIFDDQFSVERPDGSNFTLKIRSTKLEDSAMYFCASSESLSYEQYFGPGTRLTVT.

This rearrangement joins TRBV30 to TRBJ2-7; D is perhaps TRBD1 (5 bases). Looked up from germline, CDR1 is GTSNPN and CDR2 is SVGIG (reference sequence). CDR3 length equals 12 residues. Trimming took off 3 bases at V and 2 bases at J, with 8 bases between the two ends. In nucleotides, the CDR3 is TGTGCCTGGAGAAGGGGTGCCTACGAGCAGTACTTC. It translates to CAWRRGAYEQYF.

The rearrangement uses TRBV29-1 and TRBJ1-4, with D unclear. The germline gives CDR1 SQVTM, CDR2 ANQGSEA. V lost 6 bases and J 6 bases, leaving 14 bases between the germline ends. This CDR3 has 13 amino acids. CDR3 sequence: CSVINIGDEKLFF. CDR3 DNA sequence: TGCAGCGTCATTAACATTGGGGATGAAAAACTGTTTTTT.

The chain has TRBV19 and TRBJ1-2, with D perhaps matching TRBD1 (6 bases). The CDR3 has 14 residues. Germline V gives CDR1 LNHDA, CDR2 SQIVND (reference sequence). V dropped 3 bases and J dropped 4 bases, with 12 bases sitting between them. CDR3 sequence (DNA): TGTGCCAGTAGTATGGGGGCGGCCGTCTATGGCTACACCTTC. This encodes CASSMGAAVYGYTF.

V gene TRBV11-2 combines with J gene TRBJ2-7; 10 nucleotides agree with TRBD1. Germline CDR1 is SGHAT and CDR2 is FQNNGV. The CDR3 totals 16 residues. The trim removed 0 bases at V and 4 bases at J, leaving 6 bases unmatched. CDR3 residues: CASSLDLGTGAYEQYF. CDR3 nucleotide sequence: TGTGCCAGCAGCTTAGACCTCGGGACAGGGGCGTACGAGCAGTACTTC.

Comments on this clone: Other DNA sequences from this sample encode an identical CDR3 as well. The chain uses TRBV25-1 and TRBJ1-2; D might be TRBD1 (5 bases). From germline, CDR1 is MGHDK and CDR2 SYGVNS. The CDR3 length is 12 residues. V was pared by 4 bases and J by 2 bases, with 5 bases between. The CDR3 region is CASSAGNYGYTF. The CDR3 DNA reads TGTGCCAGCAGTGCAGGGAACTATGGCTACACCTTC.

A single count supports this clone. The chain joins TRBV7-9 to TRBJ2-1; D not certain. Germline lookup yields CDR1 SEHNR and CDR2 FQNEAQ (reference sequence). The CDR3 loop spans 14 amino acids. The V end was cut by 1 base, the J end by 10 bases, with 14 bases between. Here the CDR3 DNA reads TGTGCCAGCAGCTTAGGGACCCCGATTCGGGAGCAGTTCTTC. Encoded protein: CASSLGTPIREQFF. Full variable domain (outside the CDR3, taken from reference TRBV7-9 and TRBJ2-1): DTGVSQNPRHKITKRGQNVTFRCDPISEHNRLYWYRQTLGQGPEFLTYFQNEAQLEKSRLLSDRFSAERPKGSFSTLEIQRTEQGDSAMYLCASSLGTPIREQFFGPGTRLTVL.

The chain recombines TRBV5-1 with TRBJ2-2; 12 bases are a match to TRBD2. CDR3 size: 19 residues. Germline-derived CDR1 and CDR2 are SGHRS and YFSETQ. The V gene end was trimmed by 4 bases and the J gene end by 3 bases; junction bases not matched to a gene: 13. In nucleotides, the CDR3 is TGCGCCAGCAGCCTTGACAGAAGACTAGCGGGAGCCTACACCGGGGAGCTGTTTTTT. Translation: CASSLDRRLAGAYTGELFF.

The chain links TRBV30 to TRBJ1-5, with D unresolved. Germline CDR1 reads GTSNPN; CDR2 reads SVGIG (reference sequence). The V end was cut by 4 bases, the J end by 6 bases, with 19 bases between. This CDR3 has 15 residues. For the CDR3, the DNA is TGTGCCTGGACTGGTGACATTGGAAGCGGTCAGCCCCAGCATTTT. This codes for CAWTGDIGSGQPQHF.

Points on this clone: Other DNA sequences from this sample encode an identical CDR3 as well. The chain combines TRBV28 with TRBJ2-1; no clear D gene. The CDR3 runs to 11 residues. V lost 11 bases and J lost 5, with 10 bases in between. The V gene's germline CDR1 is MDHEN and CDR2 SYDVKM. The CDR3 spells CASSSNNEQFF. The CDR3 coding sequence is TGTGCCTCGAGCAGCAACAATGAGCAGTTCTTC.

The chain links TRBV11-2 to TRBJ1-5; D unclear. The CDR3 spans 14 residues. CDR1 and CDR2 from the germline V gene are SGHAT and FQNNGV. The V and J ends lost 3 bases and 4 bases respectively, with 10 bases between them. The CDR3 DNA sequence: TGTGCCAGCAGCTTGGGGAACAGTAATCAGCCCCAGCATTTT. It encodes CASSLGNSNQPQHF. The entire variable domain, with the rest obtained from reference TRBV11-2 and TRBJ1-5, is as follows: EAGVAQSPRYKIIEKRQSVAFWCNPISGHATLYWYQQILGQGPKLLIQFQNNGVVDDSQLPKDRFSAERLKGVDSTLKIQPAKLEDSAVYLCASSLGNSNQPQHFGDGTRLSIL.

The J gene is TRBJ2-3, the V gene TRBV19; a possible D gene is TRBD2 (5 bases). There are 14 residues in the CDR3. CDR1 and CDR2 from the germline V gene are LNHDA and SQIVND (reference sequence). V was cut by 4 bases and J by 6 bases, with 14 bases left in between. The CDR3 spells CASSRTLTGDTQYF. For the CDR3, the DNA is TGTGCCAGTAGTAGGACTCTTACTGGGGATACGCAGTATTTT.